What follows are 21 T cell receptor beta chains derived from one specimen sequenced in a study of beta chain features in type 1 diabetes. As every portion of the isolated RNA was reverse transcribed, the sequencing read expressed TCRB transcripts. The assay was immunoSEQ multiplex PCR, and TCRdb's table has in-frame clones only and misses some. The sample has about 150,000 clones; more than 9% are singletons. The sample taken for sequencing was naive CD4+ T cells from blood. All receptors derive from a man younger than 35 in good health.

This clone was found a few times. The chain uses TRBV18 and TRBJ1-5, with a tentative D call TRBD1 (5 bases). The CDR3 contains 16 residues. Deletions cut 0 bases from V and 6 bases from J, with 15 bases between. Germline CDR1 KGHSH, CDR2 LQKENI. The chain's CDR3 is CASSPPGAAGGQPQHF. DNA for the CDR3: TGTGCCAGCTCACCACCGGGAGCAGCCGGGGGTCAGCCCCAGCATTTT.

This clone was seen only a few times. J is TRBJ2-2 and V is TRBV9; no definite D call. Germline lookup yields CDR1 SGDLS and CDR2 YYNGEE. Trimming removed 4 bases at V and 7 bases at J, with 11 bases between. This CDR3 is built from 13 residues. The CDR3 DNA sequence: TGTGCCAGCAGCCCCCGGTATGGCGGGGAGCTGTTTTTT. This codes for CASSPRYGGELFF.

This clone was found a few times. The chain joins TRBV10-3 to TRBJ2-7, with 8 bases fitting TRBD1. From germline, CDR1 is ENHRY and CDR2 SYGVKD. Unmatched junction bases numbered 20, after V lost 0 bases and J lost 4 bases. CDR3 size: 20 residues. CDR3 DNA sequence: TGTGCCATCAGTGAGTCAGGTACAGCGACAGGGGAAAAGCGGATTTACGAGCAGTACTTC. Protein: CAISESGTATGEKRIYEQYF.

J is TRBJ1-2 and V is TRBV2; TRBD1 matches at 7 bases. CDR3 length equals 15 residues. V gave up 6 bases and J gave up 8 bases; unmatched junction bases: 15. The germline gives CDR1 SNHLY, CDR2 FYNNEI. CDR3 coding DNA: TGTGCCAGCAGATCCGACGCGACAGGGAGGAGAGGCTACACCTTC. Its protein product is CASRSDATGRRGYTF.

The gene calls are TRBV7-2 and TRBJ2-1, with TRBD2 matching over 11 bases. The V gene's germline CDR1 is SGHTA and CDR2 FQGNSA. The junction had 4 bases not matched to a gene; V was cut back by 1 base and J by 8 bases. The CDR3 is 15 amino acids. The CDR3 region has the DNA TGTGCCAGCAGCTTAGTTAGCGGGGGGGCTGATGAGCAGTTCTTC. It translates to CASSLVSGGADEQFF.

This chain uses TRBV7-9 with TRBJ2-1, with 9 nucleotides matching TRBD2. The V gene end was trimmed by 5 bases and the J gene end by 0 bases; junction bases not matched to a gene: 14. Per the germline V gene, CDR1 is SEHNR and CDR2 is FQNEAQ (reference sequence). The CDR3 loop spans 19 amino acids. The CDR3 loop reads CASSRGASGDSSSYNEQFF. The CDR3, as DNA: TGTGCCAGCAGCCGGGGGGCTAGCGGGGACTCGAGCTCCTACAATGAGCAGTTCTTC.

This chain joins TRBV7-2 and TRBJ2-3; 10 nucleotides line up with TRBD2. J gave up 0 bases and V 6 bases, and 6 bases lay outside the gene matches. This CDR3 comprises 16 residues. Germline CDR1 reads SGHTA; CDR2 reads FQGNSA. Here the CDR3 reads CASRKTSGASTDTQYF. CDR3 sequence (DNA): TGTGCCAGCAGAAAAACTAGCGGGGCTAGCACAGATACGCAGTATTTT.

The chain combines TRBV19 with TRBJ2-1; possibly TRBD1 for D (6 bases). Germline CDR1 LNHDA, CDR2 SQIVND (reference sequence). Trimming cost V 3 bases and J 3 bases, with 15 bases left between them. The CDR3 is made up of 16 amino acids. Written as DNA, the CDR3 is TGTGCCAGTAGTATCGCGGCAGGGGATCGCTACAATGAGCAGTTCTTC. Translation gives CASSIAAGDRYNEQFF.

The chain has TRBV18 and TRBJ2-7; 15 nucleotides match TRBD2. Germline CDR1 is KGHSH and CDR2 is LQKENI. The CDR3 contains 17 residues. V was clipped by 1 base and J by 3 bases; unmatched bases: 4. CDR3 protein: CASSPRTSGGASYEQYF. CDR3 nucleotide sequence: TGTGCCAGCTCACCACGGACTAGCGGGGGGGCCAGCTACGAGCAGTACTTC.

The gene calls are TRBV11-2 and TRBJ2-1; D is possibly TRBD2 (7 bases). This CDR3 has 16 residues. V was clipped by 5 bases and J by 6 bases, with 20 bases between them. Germline-derived CDR1 and CDR2 are SGHAT and FQNNGV. The CDR3 coding sequence is TGTGCCAGCAGCCTGAGTGTGGGGGGGCCAGGCAATGAGCAGTTCTTC. Its translation: CASSLSVGGPGNEQFF.

The chain uses TRBV25-1 and TRBJ2-1; a weak D match, TRBD2 (5 bases). CDR1 is MGHDK, CDR2 SYGVNS, per germline. Deletions cut 4 bases from V and 1 base from J, with 8 bases between. The CDR3 runs 14 residues. The chain's CDR3 is CASSAPGSYNEQFF. Written as DNA, the CDR3 is TGTGCCAGCAGTGCCCCGGGGTCCTACAATGAGCAGTTCTTC.

This sequence joins TRBV6-1 and TRBJ2-6, with 7 positions matching TRBD2. The CDR3 has 15 amino acids. Germline V gives CDR1 MNHNS, CDR2 SASEGT. The J segment lost 11 bases and the V segment lost 6 bases, leaving 13 bases of the junction unmatched. This chain's CDR3 is CASSYGGTGKDVLTF. CDR3 sequence (DNA): TGTGCCAGCAGCTACGGGGGGACGGGAAAGGACGTCCTGACTTTC.

This clone was picked up a small number of times. The chain joins TRBV6-4 to TRBJ2-2; D unclear. Deletions cut 4 bases from V and 1 base from J, with 19 bases between. Germline CDR1 is MRHNA and CDR2 is SNTAGT. The CDR3 runs 18 residues. In nucleotides, the CDR3 is TGTGCCAGCAGTGTAGTAGTTTTGCGCTCTGGGAACACCGGGGAGCTGTTTTTT. Residues: CASSVVVLRSGNTGELFF.

In its sample, this clone was seen a few times. The chain has TRBV28 and TRBJ1-2; possibly TRBD1 for D (5 bases). This CDR3 region has 13 residues. The V and J ends lost 2 bases and 4 bases respectively, with 8 bases between them. Germline values: CDR1 MDHEN, CDR2 SYDVKM. CDR3 DNA sequence: TGTGCCAGCAGTTTAGAGACAGCCTATGGCTACACCTTC. Its protein is CASSLETAYGYTF.

This clone showed up just a few times. The rearrangement links TRBV29-1 to TRBJ2-3, with 8 nucleotides matching TRBD1. Germline CDR1 SQVTM, CDR2 ANQGSEA. This CDR3 has 13 residues. Trimming cost V 4 bases and J 5 bases; bases outside gene matches: 5. In DNA form, the CDR3 reads TGCAGCGTTGGGACAGGGTCGGGAGATACGCAGTATTTT. Translating it yields CSVGTGSGDTQYF.

The chain combines TRBV6-5 with TRBJ1-2, with TRBD1 identical over 8 bases. V dropped 6 bases and J dropped 4; count of bases not matched to a gene: 4. In germline, CDR1 is MNHEY, CDR2 SVGAGI. The CDR3 has 13 residues. The CDR3 DNA reads TGTGCCAGCAGCCAAGACAGGGGCTATGGCTACACCTTC. It codes for CASSQDRGYGYTF.

Only a few counts were recorded for this clone. This chain joins TRBV6-5 and TRBJ2-7; 10 positions match TRBD2. The CDR3 contains 15 residues. Germline loops: CDR1 MNHEY, CDR2 SVGAGI. V gave up 7 bases and J gave up 3 bases; unmatched junction bases: 9. The CDR3 coding sequence is TGTGCCAGCACCCCTCGGATAGCGGGGGGCTACGAGCAGTACTTC. It specifies CASTPRIAGGYEQYF.

This clone occurred many times. The chain recombines TRBV19 with TRBJ2-1; a weak D match, TRBD2 (6 bases). Germline assignment: CDR1 LNHDA and CDR2 SQIVND (reference sequence). The CDR3 length is 13 residues. V lost 8 bases to trimming and J lost 0 bases, with 8 bases between them. CDR3: CASGGSSYNEQFF. The CDR3 DNA is TGTGCCAGTGGGGGGAGCTCCTACAATGAGCAGTTCTTC. Based on the CDR3 plus reference TRBV19 and TRBJ2-1, the full variable domain is DGGITQSPKYLFRKEGQNVTLSCEQNLNHDAMYWYRQDPGQGLRLIYYSQIVNDFQKGDIAEGYSVSREKKESFPLTVTSAQKNPTAFYLCASGGSSYNEQFFGPGTRLTVL.

This clone has only one observation. V gene TRBV7-2 combines with J gene TRBJ2-3; TRBD2 matches 9 bases. CDR1 is SGHTA, CDR2 FQGNSA, per germline. The junction had 4 bases not matched to a gene; V was cut back by 6 bases and J by 0 bases. This CDR3 contains 15 residues. The CDR3 sequence: CASRRTSASTDTQYF. CDR3 DNA sequence: TGTGCCAGCAGGCGGACTAGCGCGAGCACAGATACGCAGTATTTT.

Only a few counts were recorded for this clone. With a much larger clone just one base away, this may be a read error. This chain uses TRBV2 with TRBJ2-3, with D possibly being TRBD1 (6 bases). V dropped 2 bases and J dropped 3 bases, with 6 bases sitting between them. This CDR3 is built from 13 residues. Germline values: CDR1 SNHLY, CDR2 FYNNEI. The CDR3 nucleotides read TGTGCCAGCAGTGAACAGGGGACAGATACGCAGTATTTT. As protein: CASSEQGTDTQYF.

This clone appeared a few times. The rearrangement joins TRBV6-6 to TRBJ1-4, with TRBD1 identical over 8 bases. This CDR3 region has 15 residues. V dropped 5 bases and J dropped 3; count of bases not matched to a gene: 5. Germline CDR1 reads MNHNY; CDR2 reads SVGAGI (reference sequence). The CDR3 protein is CASSQYRGANEKLFF. The CDR3 DNA follows: TGTGCCAGCAGTCAGTACAGGGGGGCTAATGAAAAACTGTTTTTT.